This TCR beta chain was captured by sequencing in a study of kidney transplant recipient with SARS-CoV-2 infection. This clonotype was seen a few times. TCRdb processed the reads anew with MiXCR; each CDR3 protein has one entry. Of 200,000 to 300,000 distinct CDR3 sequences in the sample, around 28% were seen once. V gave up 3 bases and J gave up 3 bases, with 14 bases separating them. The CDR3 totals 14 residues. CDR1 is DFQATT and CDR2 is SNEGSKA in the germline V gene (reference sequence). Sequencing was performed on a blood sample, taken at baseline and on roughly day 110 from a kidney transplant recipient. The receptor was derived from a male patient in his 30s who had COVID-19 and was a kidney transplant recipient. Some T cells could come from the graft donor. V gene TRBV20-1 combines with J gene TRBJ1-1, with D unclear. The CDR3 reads CSASSGNGDTEAFF. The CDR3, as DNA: TGCAGTGCTAGCAGCGGGAATGGGGACACTGAAGCTTTCTTT.